This TCR beta chain appears in the sequencing data of a study of blood T cell repertoires in COVID-19. On the study more broadly: Whether acute or convalescent, the COVID-19 samples came from the United States, Italy and Spain. T cells, B-cell-depleted T cells, or PBMCs supplied cDNA or gDNA.

Germline lookup yields CDR1 LGHDT and CDR2 YNNKEL (reference sequence). This CDR3 region has 14 residues. Trimming stripped 3 bases from V and 3 bases from J, with 11 bases between. Original analysis: Amplifying reference gene primers gave estimates of nucleated cell counts. Sequencing was performed with immunoSEQ multiplex PCR; in TCRdb, only in-frame clones are kept and a portion is missing. Clonal size and the V and J genes are those of that table, whereas D and trimming came from the DNA. The sample shows 150,000 to 200,000 clones, approximately 86% of them seen only once. The chain has TRBV3-1 (or the pseudogene TRBV3-2) and TRBJ1-1, with no clear D. The sequence was collected from a man between 65 and 85 years old with acute or convalescent COVID-19. Sequenced input: peripheral blood. CDR3: CASSHLTVDTEAFF. The CDR3 bases are TGTGCCAGCAGCCACCTGACTGTGGACACTGAAGCTTTCTTT.